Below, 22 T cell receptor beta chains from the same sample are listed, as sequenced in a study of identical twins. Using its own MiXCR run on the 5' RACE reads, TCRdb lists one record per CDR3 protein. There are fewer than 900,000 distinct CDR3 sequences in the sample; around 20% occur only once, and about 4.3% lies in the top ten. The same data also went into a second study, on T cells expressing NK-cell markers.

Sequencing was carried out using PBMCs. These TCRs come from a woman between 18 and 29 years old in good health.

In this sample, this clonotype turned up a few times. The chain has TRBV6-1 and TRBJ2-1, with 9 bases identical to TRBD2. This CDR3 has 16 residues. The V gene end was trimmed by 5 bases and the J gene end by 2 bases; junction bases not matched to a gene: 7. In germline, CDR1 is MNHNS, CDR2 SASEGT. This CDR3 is CASSNSGRGAYNEQFF. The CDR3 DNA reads TGTGCCAGCAGTAATAGCGGGAGAGGAGCCTACAATGAGCAGTTCTTC.

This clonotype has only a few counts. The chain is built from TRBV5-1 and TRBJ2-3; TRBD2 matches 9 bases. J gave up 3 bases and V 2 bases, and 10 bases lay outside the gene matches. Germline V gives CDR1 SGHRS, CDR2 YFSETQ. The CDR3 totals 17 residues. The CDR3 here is CASSFGPTSGLTDTQYF. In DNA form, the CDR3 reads TGCGCCAGCAGCTTTGGCCCGACTAGCGGATTAACAGATACGCAGTATTTT. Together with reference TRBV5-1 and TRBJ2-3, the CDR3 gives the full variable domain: KAGVTQTPRYLIKTRGQQVTLSCSPISGHRSVSWYQQTPGQGLQFLFEYFSETQRNKGNFPGRFSGRQFSNSRSEMNVSTLELGDSALYLCASSFGPTSGLTDTQYFGPGTRLTVL.

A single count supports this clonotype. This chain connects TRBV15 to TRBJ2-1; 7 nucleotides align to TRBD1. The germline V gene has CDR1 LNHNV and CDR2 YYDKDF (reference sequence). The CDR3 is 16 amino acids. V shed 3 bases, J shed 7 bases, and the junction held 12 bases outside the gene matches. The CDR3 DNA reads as TGTGCCACCAGCAGGGGGATCCGGGACAGTGAAAATGAGCAGTTCTTC. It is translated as CATSRGIRDSENEQFF.

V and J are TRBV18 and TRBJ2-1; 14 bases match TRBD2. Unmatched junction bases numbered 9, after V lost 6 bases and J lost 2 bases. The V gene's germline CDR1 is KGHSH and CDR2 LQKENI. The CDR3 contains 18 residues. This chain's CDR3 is CASSVLGTSGGAYNEQFF. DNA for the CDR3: TGTGCCAGCTCCGTCCTAGGGACTAGCGGGGGTGCCTACAATGAGCAGTTCTTC.

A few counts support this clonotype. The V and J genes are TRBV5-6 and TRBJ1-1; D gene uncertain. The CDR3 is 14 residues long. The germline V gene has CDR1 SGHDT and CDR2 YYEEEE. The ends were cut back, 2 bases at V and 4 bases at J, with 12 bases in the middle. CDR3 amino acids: CASSFIDRATEAFF. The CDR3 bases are TGTGCCAGCAGCTTCATCGACCGGGCCACTGAAGCTTTCTTT. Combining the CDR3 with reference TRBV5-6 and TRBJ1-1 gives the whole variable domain DAGVTQSPTHLIKTRGQQVTLRCSPKSGHDTVSWYQQALGQGPQFIFQYYEEEERQRGNFPDRFSGHQFPNYSSELNVNALLLGDSALYLCASSFIDRATEAFFGQGTRLTVV.

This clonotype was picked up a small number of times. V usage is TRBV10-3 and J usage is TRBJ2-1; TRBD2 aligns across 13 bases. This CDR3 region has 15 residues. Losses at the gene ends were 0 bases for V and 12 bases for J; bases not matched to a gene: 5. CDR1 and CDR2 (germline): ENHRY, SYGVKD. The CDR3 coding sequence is TGTGCCATCAGTGAGTCTCAACTAGCGGGAGGGTTGCAGTTCTTC. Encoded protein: CAISESQLAGGLQFF.

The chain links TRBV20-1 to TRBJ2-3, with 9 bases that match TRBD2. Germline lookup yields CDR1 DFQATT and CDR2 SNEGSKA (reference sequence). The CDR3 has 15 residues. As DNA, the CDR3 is TGCAGGGGCACTGCGGGAGGGCCAGTCGCAGATACGCAGTATTTT. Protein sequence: CRGTAGGPVADTQYF.

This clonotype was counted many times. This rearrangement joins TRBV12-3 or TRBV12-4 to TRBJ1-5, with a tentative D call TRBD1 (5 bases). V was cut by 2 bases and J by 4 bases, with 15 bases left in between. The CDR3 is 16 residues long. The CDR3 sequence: CASSLRGRDGNQPQHF. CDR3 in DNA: TGTGCCAGCAGTTTAAGGGGCCGAGACGGAAATCAGCCCCAGCATTTT.

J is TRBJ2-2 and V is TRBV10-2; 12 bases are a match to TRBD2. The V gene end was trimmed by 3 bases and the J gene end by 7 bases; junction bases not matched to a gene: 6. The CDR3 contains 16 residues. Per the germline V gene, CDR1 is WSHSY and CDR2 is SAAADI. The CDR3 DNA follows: TGCGCCAGCAGTGAACTAGCGGGAGGATATCTCGGGGAGCTGTTTTTT. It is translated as CASSELAGGYLGELFF.

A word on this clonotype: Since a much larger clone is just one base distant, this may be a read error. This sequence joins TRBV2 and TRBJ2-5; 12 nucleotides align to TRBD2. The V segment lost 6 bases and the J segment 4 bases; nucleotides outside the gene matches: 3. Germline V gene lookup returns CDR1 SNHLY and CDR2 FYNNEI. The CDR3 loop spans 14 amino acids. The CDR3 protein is CASRPTSGGETQYF. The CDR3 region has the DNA TGTGCCAGCAGGCCGACTAGCGGGGGAGAGACCCAGTACTTC.

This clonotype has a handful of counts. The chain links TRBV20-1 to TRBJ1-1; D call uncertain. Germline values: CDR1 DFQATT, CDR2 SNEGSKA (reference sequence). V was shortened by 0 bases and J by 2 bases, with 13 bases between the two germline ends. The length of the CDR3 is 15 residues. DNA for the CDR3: TGCAGTGCTAGAGATGTTGGCAGACCAAACACTGAAGCTTTCTTT. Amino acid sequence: CSARDVGRPNTEAFF.

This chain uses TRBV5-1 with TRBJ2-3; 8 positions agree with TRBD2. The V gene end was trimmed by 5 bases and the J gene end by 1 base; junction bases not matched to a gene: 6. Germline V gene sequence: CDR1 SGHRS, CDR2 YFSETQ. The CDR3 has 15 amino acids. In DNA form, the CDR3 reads TGCGCCAGCAGTCATAGCGGGGTCCGCACAGATACGCAGTATTTT. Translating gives CASSHSGVRTDTQYF. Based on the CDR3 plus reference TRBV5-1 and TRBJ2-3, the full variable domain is KAGVTQTPRYLIKTRGQQVTLSCSPISGHRSVSWYQQTPGQGLQFLFEYFSETQRNKGNFPGRFSGRQFSNSRSEMNVSTLELGDSALYLCASSHSGVRTDTQYFGPGTRLTVL.

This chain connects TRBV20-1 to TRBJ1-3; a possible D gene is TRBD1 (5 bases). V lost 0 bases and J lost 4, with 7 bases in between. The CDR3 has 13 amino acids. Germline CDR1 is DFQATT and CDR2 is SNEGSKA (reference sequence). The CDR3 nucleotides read TGCAGTGCTAGAGAGACAGACGGAAACACCATATATTTT. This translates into CSARETDGNTIYF.

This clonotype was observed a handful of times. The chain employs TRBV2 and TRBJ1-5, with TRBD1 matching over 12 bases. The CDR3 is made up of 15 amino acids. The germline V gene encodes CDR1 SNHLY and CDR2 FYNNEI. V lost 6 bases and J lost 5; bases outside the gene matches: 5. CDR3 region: CASRAGTGGYQPQHF. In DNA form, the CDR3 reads TGTGCCAGCAGGGCCGGGACAGGGGGCTATCAGCCCCAGCATTTT.

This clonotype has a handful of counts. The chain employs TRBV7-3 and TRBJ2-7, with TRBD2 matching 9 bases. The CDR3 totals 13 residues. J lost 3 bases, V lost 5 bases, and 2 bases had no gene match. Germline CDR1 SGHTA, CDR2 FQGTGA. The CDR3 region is CASSPTSGYEQYF. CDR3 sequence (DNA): TGTGCCAGCAGCCCGACTAGCGGCTACGAGCAGTACTTC.

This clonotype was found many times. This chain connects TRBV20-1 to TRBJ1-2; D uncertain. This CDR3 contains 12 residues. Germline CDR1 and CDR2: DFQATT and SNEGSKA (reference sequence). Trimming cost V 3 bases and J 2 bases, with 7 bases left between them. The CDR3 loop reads CSASGGNYGYTF. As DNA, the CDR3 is TGCAGTGCTAGCGGAGGGAACTATGGCTACACCTTC.

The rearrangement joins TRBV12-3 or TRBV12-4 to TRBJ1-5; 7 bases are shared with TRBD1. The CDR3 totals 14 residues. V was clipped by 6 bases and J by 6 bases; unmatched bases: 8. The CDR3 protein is CASSQGGLGQPQHF. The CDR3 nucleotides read TGTGCCAGCAGCCAGGGGGGGCTAGGTCAGCCCCAGCATTTT.

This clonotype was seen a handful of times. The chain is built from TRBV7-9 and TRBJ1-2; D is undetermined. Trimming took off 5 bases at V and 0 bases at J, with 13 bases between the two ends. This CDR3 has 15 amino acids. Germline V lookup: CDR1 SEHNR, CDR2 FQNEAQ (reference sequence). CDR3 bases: TGTGCCAGCAGCCCCTTCCGAGCCGCTAACTATGGCTACACCTTC. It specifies CASSPFRAANYGYTF.

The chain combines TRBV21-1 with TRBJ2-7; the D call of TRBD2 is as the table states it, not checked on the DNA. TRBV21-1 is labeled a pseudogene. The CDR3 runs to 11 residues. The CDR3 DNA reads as TGTGCCAGAGGGAGAATGTACGAGCAGTACTTC. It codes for CARGRMYEQYF.

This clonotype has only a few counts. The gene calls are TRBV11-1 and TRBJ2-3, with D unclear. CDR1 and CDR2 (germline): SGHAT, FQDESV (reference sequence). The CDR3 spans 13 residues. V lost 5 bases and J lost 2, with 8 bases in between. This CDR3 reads CASSTGPTDTQYF. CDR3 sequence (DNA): TGTGCCAGCAGCACCGGGCCCACAGATACGCAGTATTTT.

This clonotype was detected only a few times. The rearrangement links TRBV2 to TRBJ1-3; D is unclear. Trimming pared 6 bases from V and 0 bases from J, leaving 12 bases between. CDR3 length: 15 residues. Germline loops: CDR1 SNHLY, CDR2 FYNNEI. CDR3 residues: CASSPPGLSGNTIYF. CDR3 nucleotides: TGTGCCAGCAGCCCGCCGGGCCTCTCTGGAAACACCATATATTTT.

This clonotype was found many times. Written as DNA, the CDR3 is TGTGCCAGCAGTCGTAAGTCTGGTTGGGATGCTGAAGCTTTCTTT. As protein: CASSRKSGWDAEAFF. The chain carries TRBV3-1 and TRBJ1-1; D call uncertain. Germline values: CDR1 LGHDT, CDR2 YNNKEL (reference sequence). The CDR3 contains 15 residues. The V and J ends lost 6 bases and 6 bases respectively, with 20 bases between them.